The 20 T cell receptor beta chains presented below share a single source sample, sequenced in a study of cytomegalovirus exposure and HLA in healthy donors. The PCR used 60 Vbeta and 13 Jbeta primers. Clones were read by immunoSEQ multiplex PCR, and TCRdb kept only the in-frame ones, dropping some. The sample lists under 40,000 clones; roughly 80% were seen once. Sequencing used PBMCs. The receptor set was obtained from a woman aged 40 to 49 in good health and CMV-seronegative.

This chain uses TRBV2 with TRBJ1-2; tentative D call: TRBD1 (6 bases). The CDR3 covers 12 residues. Germline CDR1 is SNHLY and CDR2 is FYNNEI. V was clipped by 6 bases and J by 6 bases, with 11 bases between them. The CDR3 is CASRRTEHGYTF. CDR3 nucleotide sequence: TGTGCCAGCAGGCGGACAGAACATGGCTACACCTTC.

The chain combines TRBV14 with TRBJ2-7; tentative D call: TRBD2 (6 bases). The CDR3 length is 11 residues. Germline V gene lookup returns CDR1 SGHDN and CDR2 FVKESK. V was pared by 11 bases and J by 3 bases, with 11 bases between. The CDR3 bases are TGTGCCTTCGGGGACTTCTACGAGCAGTACGTC. This gives the protein CAFGDFYEQYV.

The rearrangement uses TRBV27 and TRBJ1-2; TRBD1 matches at 8 bases. After removal of 2 bases from V and 6 bases from J, the junction contained 8 bases not matched to a gene. CDR3 length equals 15 residues. CDR1 MNHEY and CDR2 SMNVEV come from the germline V gene (reference sequence). The CDR3 DNA reads as TGTGCCAGCAGTTTAGGGAGCGGACAGGGTAATGGCTACACCTTC. Translating gives CASSLGSGQGNGYTF.

The chain combines TRBV5-1 with TRBJ2-1; 7 positions match TRBD1. The CDR3 runs to 13 residues. With V trimmed by 6 bases and J by 3 bases, 3 bases remained unmatched. CDR1 is SGHRS, CDR2 YFSETQ, per germline. CDR3 residues: CASNGQDYNEQFF. DNA for the CDR3: TGCGCCAGCAACGGACAGGACTACAATGAGCAGTTCTTC.

The chain has TRBV7-8 and TRBJ2-1; 7 nucleotides line up with TRBD2. Germline CDR1 SGHVS, CDR2 FQNEAQ. The V gene end was trimmed by 5 bases and the J gene end by 8 bases; junction bases not matched to a gene: 0. The CDR3 covers 11 residues. The CDR3 nucleotides are TGTGCCAGCAGCGGGGGGGATGAGCAGTTCTTC. Its translation: CASSGGDEQFF.

This chain uses TRBV5-5 with TRBJ1-2; no definite D call. The germline V gene encodes CDR1 SGHKS and CDR2 YYEKEE (reference sequence). The CDR3 length is 13 residues. V shed 3 bases and J shed 4 bases, with 10 bases lying between them. CDR3 in DNA: TGTGCCAGCAGCTCGGGGAGCGGCTATGGCTACACCTTC. Its protein product is CASSSGSGYGYTF.

The sample holds one count of this clone. The chain combines TRBV7-2 with TRBJ2-5, with D perhaps TRBD2 (6 bases). The CDR3 covers 13 residues. The germline gives CDR1 SGHTA, CDR2 FQGNSA. V gave up 5 bases and J gave up 5 bases, with 12 bases separating them. The CDR3 DNA reads TGTGCCAGCAGCCAACAGCGGGTTGAGACCCAGTACTTC. Its protein product is CASSQQRVETQYF.

The rearrangement links TRBV7-8 to TRBJ1-1; D is uncertain. V was clipped by 0 bases and J by 1 base, with 9 bases between them. Per germline, CDR1 SGHVS and CDR2 FQNEAQ. The CDR3 length is 15 residues. CDR3 region: CASSLALTQNTEAFF. CDR3 in DNA: TGTGCCAGCAGCTTAGCGTTAACACAGAACACTGAAGCTTTCTTT.

The chain employs TRBV15 and TRBJ1-5, with 7 positions matching TRBD1. V was clipped by 4 bases and J by 6 bases; unmatched bases: 3. The CDR3 length is 13 residues. Germline assignment: CDR1 LNHNV and CDR2 YYDKDF (reference sequence). The CDR3, as DNA: TGTGCCACCAGCAACAGGGGCGGTCAGCCCCAGCATTTT. Encoded protein: CATSNRGGQPQHF.

This clone was counted only a few times. This sequence joins TRBV6-5 and TRBJ1-1; D remains ambiguous. The V and J ends lost 2 bases and 1 base respectively, with 5 bases between them. The germline V gene has CDR1 MNHEY and CDR2 SVGAGI. This CDR3 spans 13 amino acids. CDR3 sequence reads: CASSYRRNTEAFF. In nucleotides, the CDR3 is TGTGCCAGCAGTTACCGCAGGAACACTGAAGCTTTCTTT.

The chain combines TRBV11-2 with TRBJ2-5; 7 nucleotides line up with TRBD2. The germline V gene encodes CDR1 SGHAT and CDR2 FQNNGV. Trimming removed 5 bases from V and 3 bases from J; junction bases left unmatched: 6. The CDR3 is 14 amino acids. As DNA, the CDR3 is TGTGCCAGCAGCCCCTGGGGGGGGAAAGAGACCCAGTACTTC. It encodes CASSPWGGKETQYF.

This clone was detected only a few times. V usage is TRBV7-9 and J usage is TRBJ2-3; D unresolved. Trimming shortened V by 5 bases and J by 4 bases, and 7 bases separated the two germline ends. The CDR3 spans 12 residues. Germline CDR1 is SEHNR and CDR2 is FQNEAQ (reference sequence). In DNA, the CDR3 is TGTGCCAGCAGCCTAAATCCAGATACGCAGTATTTT. Amino acids: CASSLNPDTQYF.

The chain couples TRBV19 to TRBJ2-7; possible D gene TRBD1, 5 bases. This CDR3 is built from 15 residues. The germline gives CDR1 LNHDA, CDR2 SQIVND (reference sequence). V shed 3 bases and J shed 1 base, with 13 bases lying between them. The CDR3: CASSIAAGSSYEQYF. The CDR3 DNA reads as TGTGCCAGTAGTATTGCGGCAGGGTCGTCCTACGAGCAGTACTTC.

The genes are TRBV5-6 and TRBJ1-1; D unclear. The CDR3 totals 12 residues. Germline V gives CDR1 SGHDT, CDR2 YYEEEE. The V end was cut by 3 bases, the J end by 1 base, with 4 bases between. The CDR3 DNA sequence: TGTGCCAGCAGCTGGAGGAACACTGAAGCTTTCTTT. Translating gives CASSWRNTEAFF.

The V call is TRBV6-5, the J call TRBJ2-7; D possibly corresponds to TRBD1 (5 bases). The CDR3 covers 15 residues. Trimming left V 2 bases short and J 3 bases short, with 14 bases between. The germline CDR1 and CDR2 sequences are MNHEY and SVGAGI. The CDR3 region has the DNA TGTGCCAGCAGTTACGCCGACAGTTCTGTCTACGAGCAGTACTTC. Residues: CASSYADSSVYEQYF.

This clone has a single count. The V gene is TRBV7-6, the J gene TRBJ1-5; 7 bases line up with TRBD1. The CDR3 is made up of 17 amino acids. V lost 7 bases to trimming and J lost 2 bases; unmatched junction nucleotides: 14. CDR1 SGHVS and CDR2 FNYEAQ come from the germline V gene. The CDR3 nucleotides read TGTGCCAGCACTCTAGAGGGGGCCCAGTGGGGCAATCAGCCCCAGCATTTT. Translation gives CASTLEGAQWGNQPQHF.

V is TRBV9 and J is TRBJ2-3; D may be TRBD1 (6 bases). The CDR3 contains 14 residues. Germline lookup yields CDR1 SGDLS and CDR2 YYNGEE. The V end was cut by 0 bases, the J end by 1 base, with 6 bases between. The DNA of the CDR3 is TGTGCCAGCAGCGTAGAGGGGGGCACAGATACGCAGTATTTT. Its protein is CASSVEGGTDTQYF. The whole variable domain, filled in from reference TRBV9 and TRBJ2-3, reads DSGVTQTPKHLITATGQRVTLRCSPRSGDLSVYWYQQSLDQGLQFLIQYYNGEERAKGNILERFSAQQFPDLHSELNLSSLELGDSALYFCASSVEGGTDTQYFGPGTRLTVL.

This chain connects TRBV28 to TRBJ2-2; D possibly corresponds to TRBD1 (5 bases). CDR3 length equals 15 residues. Germline V gene sequence: CDR1 MDHEN, CDR2 SYDVKM. V lost 5 bases and J 7 bases, leaving 17 bases between the germline ends. CDR3 amino acids: CASSRRKGQGGELFF. The CDR3 nucleotides are TGTGCCAGCAGTCGTAGGAAGGGGCAGGGCGGGGAGCTGTTTTTT. Drawing the rest from reference TRBV28 and TRBJ2-2, the complete variable domain is DVKVTQSSRYLVKRTGEKVFLECVQDMDHENMFWYRQDPGLGLRLIYFSYDVKMKEKGDIPEGYSVSREKKERFSLILESASTNQTSMYLCASSRRKGQGGELFFGEGSRLTVL.

V usage is TRBV7-2 and J usage is TRBJ2-1; D perhaps matches TRBD1 (6 bases). Trimming pared 3 bases from V and 7 bases from J, leaving 22 bases between. This CDR3 has 17 residues. Germline assignment: CDR1 SGHTA and CDR2 FQGNSA. This chain's CDR3 is CASSFSGTRGMQNEQFF. For the CDR3, the DNA is TGTGCCAGCAGCTTCAGTGGGACAAGGGGGATGCAAAATGAGCAGTTCTTC.

This sequence joins TRBV9 and TRBJ2-5; the match to TRBD2 covers 11 bases. The junction had 3 bases not matched to a gene; V was cut back by 4 bases and J by 4 bases. CDR1 and CDR2 (germline): SGDLS, YYNGEE. CDR3 size: 14 residues. The CDR3 sequence is CASSPGTSGETQYF. As DNA, the CDR3 is TGTGCCAGCAGCCCGGGGACTAGCGGAGAGACCCAGTACTTC.